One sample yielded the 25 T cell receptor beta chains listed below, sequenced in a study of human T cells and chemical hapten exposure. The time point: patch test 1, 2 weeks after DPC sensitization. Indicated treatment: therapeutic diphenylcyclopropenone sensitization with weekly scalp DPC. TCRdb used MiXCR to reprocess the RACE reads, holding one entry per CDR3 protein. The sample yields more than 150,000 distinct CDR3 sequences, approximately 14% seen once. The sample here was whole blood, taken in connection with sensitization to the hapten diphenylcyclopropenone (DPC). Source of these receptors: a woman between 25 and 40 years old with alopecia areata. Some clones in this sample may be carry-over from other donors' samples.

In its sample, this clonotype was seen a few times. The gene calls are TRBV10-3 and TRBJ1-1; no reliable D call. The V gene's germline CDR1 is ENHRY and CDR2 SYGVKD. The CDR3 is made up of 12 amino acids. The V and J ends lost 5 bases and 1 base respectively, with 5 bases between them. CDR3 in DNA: TGTGCCATCAGTACAAAGAACACTGAAGCTTTCTTT. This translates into CAISTKNTEAFF.

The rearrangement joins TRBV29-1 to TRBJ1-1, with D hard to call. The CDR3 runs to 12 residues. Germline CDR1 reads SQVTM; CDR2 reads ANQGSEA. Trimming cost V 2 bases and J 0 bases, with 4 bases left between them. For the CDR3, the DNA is TGCAGCGTTGAACAGATGAACACTGAAGCTTTCTTT. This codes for CSVEQMNTEAFF. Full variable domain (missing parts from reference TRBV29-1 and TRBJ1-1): SAVISQKPSRDICQRGTSLTIQCQVDSQVTMMFWYRQQPGQSLTLIATANQGSEATYESGFVIDKFPISRPNLTFSTLTVSNMSPEDSSIYLCSVEQMNTEAFFGQGTRLTVV.

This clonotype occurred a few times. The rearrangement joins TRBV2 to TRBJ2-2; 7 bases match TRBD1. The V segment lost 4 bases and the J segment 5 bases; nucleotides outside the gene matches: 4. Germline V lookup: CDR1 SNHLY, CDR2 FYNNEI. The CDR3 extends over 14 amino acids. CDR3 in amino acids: CASSGQGRTGELFF. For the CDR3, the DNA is TGTGCCAGCAGTGGACAGGGTCGGACCGGGGAGCTGTTTTTT.

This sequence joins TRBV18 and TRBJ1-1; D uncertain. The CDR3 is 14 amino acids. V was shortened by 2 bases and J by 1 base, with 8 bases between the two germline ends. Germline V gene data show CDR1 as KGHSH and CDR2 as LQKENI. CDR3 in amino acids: CASSPSTSNTEAFF. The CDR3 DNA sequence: TGTGCCAGCTCACCATCTACGTCGAACACTGAAGCTTTCTTT.

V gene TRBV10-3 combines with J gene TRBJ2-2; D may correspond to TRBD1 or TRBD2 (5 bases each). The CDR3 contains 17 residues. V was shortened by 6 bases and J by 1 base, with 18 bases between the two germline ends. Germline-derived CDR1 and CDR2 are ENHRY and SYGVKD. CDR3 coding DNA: TGTGCCATCAGGCAGGCAACTGGGGGATTGAACACCGGGGAGCTGTTTTTT. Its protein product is CAIRQATGGLNTGELFF.

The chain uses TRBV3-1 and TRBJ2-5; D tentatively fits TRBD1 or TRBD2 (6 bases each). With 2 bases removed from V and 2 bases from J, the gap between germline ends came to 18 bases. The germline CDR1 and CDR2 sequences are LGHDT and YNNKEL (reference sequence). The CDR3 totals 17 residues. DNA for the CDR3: TGTGCCAGCAGCCAAATCGGGGGCGAAACGGTACAAGAGACCCAGTACTTC. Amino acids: CASSQIGGETVQETQYF.

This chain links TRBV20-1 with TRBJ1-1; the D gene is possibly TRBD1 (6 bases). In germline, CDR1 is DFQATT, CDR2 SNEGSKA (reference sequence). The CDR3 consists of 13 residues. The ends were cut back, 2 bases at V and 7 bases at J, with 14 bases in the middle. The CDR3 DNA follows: TGCAGTGCTAGAAAAACAGGGAGGATTGAAGCTTTCTTT. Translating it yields CSARKTGRIEAFF.

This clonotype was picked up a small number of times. This chain's CDR3 is CASSERVAYNEQFF. CDR3 in DNA: TGTGCCAGCAGTGAGCGGGTGGCCTACAATGAGCAGTTCTTC. The chain combines TRBV2 with TRBJ2-1, with D possibly being TRBD2 (5 bases). V dropped 3 bases and J dropped 2 bases, with 8 bases sitting between them. Looked up from germline, CDR1 is SNHLY and CDR2 is FYNNEI. CDR3 size: 14 residues.

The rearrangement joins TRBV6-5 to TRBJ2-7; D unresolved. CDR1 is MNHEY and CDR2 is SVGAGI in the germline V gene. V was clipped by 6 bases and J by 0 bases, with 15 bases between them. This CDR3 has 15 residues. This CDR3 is CASSPALSNSYEQYF. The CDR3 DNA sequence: TGTGCCAGCAGCCCCGCACTCAGTAACTCCTACGAGCAGTACTTC.

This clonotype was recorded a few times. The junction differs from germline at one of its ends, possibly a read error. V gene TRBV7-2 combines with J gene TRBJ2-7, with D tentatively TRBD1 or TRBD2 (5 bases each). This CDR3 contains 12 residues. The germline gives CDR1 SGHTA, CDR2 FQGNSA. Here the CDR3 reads CASSLGPLGAYF. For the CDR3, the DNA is TGTGCCAGCAGCTTAGGCCCACTCGGGGCTTATTTC.

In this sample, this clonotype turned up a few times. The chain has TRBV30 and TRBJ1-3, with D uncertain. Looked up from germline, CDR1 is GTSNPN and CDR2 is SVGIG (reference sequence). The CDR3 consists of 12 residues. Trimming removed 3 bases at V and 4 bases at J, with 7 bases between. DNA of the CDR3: TGTGCCTGGAGCCGGCCCGGAAACACCATATATTTT. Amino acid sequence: CAWSRPGNTIYF.

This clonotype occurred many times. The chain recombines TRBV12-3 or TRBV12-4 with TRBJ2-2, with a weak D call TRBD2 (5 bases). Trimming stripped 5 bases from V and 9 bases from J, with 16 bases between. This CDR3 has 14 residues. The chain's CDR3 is CASSKGSTERELFF. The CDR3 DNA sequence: TGTGCCAGCAGTAAAGGGAGCACGGAAAGGGAGCTGTTTTTT.

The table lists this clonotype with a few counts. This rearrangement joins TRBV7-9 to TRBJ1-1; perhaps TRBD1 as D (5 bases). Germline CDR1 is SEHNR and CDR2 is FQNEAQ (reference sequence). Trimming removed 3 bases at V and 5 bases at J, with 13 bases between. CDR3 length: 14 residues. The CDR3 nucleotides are TGTGCCAGCAGCTTCAAGGGGTCGGGGACTGAAGCTTTCTTT. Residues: CASSFKGSGTEAFF.

Written as DNA, the CDR3 is TGTGCCAGCAGCGTAGGATGGGGGCCAAGCGAGCAGTACTTC. Amino acids: CASSVGWGPSEQYF. The V call is TRBV9, the J call TRBJ2-7; the D gene is possibly TRBD1 (6 bases). There are 14 residues in the CDR3. The V and J ends lost 0 bases and 6 bases respectively, with 13 bases between them. Germline CDR1 SGDLS, CDR2 YYNGEE. Full variable domain (rest looked up from reference TRBV9 and TRBJ2-7): DSGVTQTPKHLITATGQRVTLRCSPRSGDLSVYWYQQSLDQGLQFLIQYYNGEERAKGNILERFSAQQFPDLHSELNLSSLELGDSALYFCASSVGWGPSEQYFGPGTRLTVT.

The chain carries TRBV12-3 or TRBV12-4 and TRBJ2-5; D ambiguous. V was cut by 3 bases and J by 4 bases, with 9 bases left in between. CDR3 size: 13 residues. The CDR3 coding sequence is TGTGCCAGCAGTTTTTATCCCCCAGAGACCCAGTACTTC. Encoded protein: CASSFYPPETQYF.

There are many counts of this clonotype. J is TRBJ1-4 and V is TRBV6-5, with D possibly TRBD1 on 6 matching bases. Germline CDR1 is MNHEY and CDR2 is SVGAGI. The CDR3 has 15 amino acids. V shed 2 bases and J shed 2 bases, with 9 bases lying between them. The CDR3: CASSYKQGTNEKLFF. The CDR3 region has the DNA TGTGCCAGCAGTTACAAACAGGGTACTAATGAAAAACTGTTTTTT.

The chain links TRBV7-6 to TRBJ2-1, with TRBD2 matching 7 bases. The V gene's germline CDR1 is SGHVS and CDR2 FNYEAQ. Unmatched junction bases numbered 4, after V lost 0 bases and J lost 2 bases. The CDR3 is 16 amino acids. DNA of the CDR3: TGTGCCAGCAGCTTAGCGGGGGGGACCACCTACAATGAGCAGTTCTTC. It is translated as CASSLAGGTTYNEQFF.

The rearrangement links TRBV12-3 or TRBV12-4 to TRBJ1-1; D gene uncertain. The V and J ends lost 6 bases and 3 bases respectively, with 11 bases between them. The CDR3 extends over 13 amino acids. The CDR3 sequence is CASRRTWDTEAFF. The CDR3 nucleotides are TGTGCCAGCAGGCGGACCTGGGACACTGAAGCTTTCTTT.

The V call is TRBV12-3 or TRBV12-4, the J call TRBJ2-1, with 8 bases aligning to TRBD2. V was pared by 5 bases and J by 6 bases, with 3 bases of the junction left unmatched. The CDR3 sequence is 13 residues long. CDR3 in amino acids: CASSPGLVNEQFF. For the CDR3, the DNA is TGTGCCAGCAGTCCGGGACTAGTCAATGAGCAGTTCTTC.

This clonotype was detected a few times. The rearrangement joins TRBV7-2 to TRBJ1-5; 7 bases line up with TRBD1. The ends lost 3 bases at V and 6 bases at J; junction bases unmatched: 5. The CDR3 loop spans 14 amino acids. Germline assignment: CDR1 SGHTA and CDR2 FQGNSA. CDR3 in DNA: TGTGCCAGCAGCTTGGGGGGACAGAGTCAGCCCCAGCATTTT. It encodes CASSLGGQSQPQHF.

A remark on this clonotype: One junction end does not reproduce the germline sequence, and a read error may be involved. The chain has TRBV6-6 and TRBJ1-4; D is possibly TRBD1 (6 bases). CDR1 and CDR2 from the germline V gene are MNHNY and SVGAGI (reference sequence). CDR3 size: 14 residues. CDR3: CASSYRGPGENLFF. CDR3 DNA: TGTGCCAGCAGTTATCGGGGGCCGGGAGAAAACCTGTTTTTT.

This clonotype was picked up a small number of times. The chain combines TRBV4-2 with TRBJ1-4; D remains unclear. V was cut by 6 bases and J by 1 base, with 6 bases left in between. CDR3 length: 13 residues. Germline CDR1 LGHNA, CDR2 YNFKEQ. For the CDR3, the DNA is TGTGCCAGCAGTGCATTAACTAATGAAAAACTGTTTTTT. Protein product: CASSALTNEKLFF.

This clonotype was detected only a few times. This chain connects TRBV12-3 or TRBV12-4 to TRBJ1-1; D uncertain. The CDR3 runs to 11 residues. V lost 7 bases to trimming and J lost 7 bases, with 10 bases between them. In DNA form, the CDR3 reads TGTGCCAGCACCCTTGATCTTGAAGCTTTCTTT. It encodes CASTLDLEAFF.

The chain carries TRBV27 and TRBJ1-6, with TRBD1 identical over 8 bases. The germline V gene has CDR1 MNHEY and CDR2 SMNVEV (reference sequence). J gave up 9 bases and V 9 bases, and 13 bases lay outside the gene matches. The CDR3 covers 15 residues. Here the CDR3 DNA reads TGTGCCAGTTGTCCCATCGGACAGGGAGGTTCACCCCTCCACTTT. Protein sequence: CASCPIGQGGSPLHF.

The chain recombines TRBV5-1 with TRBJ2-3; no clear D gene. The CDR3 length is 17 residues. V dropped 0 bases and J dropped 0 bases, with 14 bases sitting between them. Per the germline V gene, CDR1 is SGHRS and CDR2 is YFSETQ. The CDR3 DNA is TGCGCCAGCAGCTTGGTTATGACGGCGTCTAGCACAGATACGCAGTATTTT. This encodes CASSLVMTASSTDTQYF.